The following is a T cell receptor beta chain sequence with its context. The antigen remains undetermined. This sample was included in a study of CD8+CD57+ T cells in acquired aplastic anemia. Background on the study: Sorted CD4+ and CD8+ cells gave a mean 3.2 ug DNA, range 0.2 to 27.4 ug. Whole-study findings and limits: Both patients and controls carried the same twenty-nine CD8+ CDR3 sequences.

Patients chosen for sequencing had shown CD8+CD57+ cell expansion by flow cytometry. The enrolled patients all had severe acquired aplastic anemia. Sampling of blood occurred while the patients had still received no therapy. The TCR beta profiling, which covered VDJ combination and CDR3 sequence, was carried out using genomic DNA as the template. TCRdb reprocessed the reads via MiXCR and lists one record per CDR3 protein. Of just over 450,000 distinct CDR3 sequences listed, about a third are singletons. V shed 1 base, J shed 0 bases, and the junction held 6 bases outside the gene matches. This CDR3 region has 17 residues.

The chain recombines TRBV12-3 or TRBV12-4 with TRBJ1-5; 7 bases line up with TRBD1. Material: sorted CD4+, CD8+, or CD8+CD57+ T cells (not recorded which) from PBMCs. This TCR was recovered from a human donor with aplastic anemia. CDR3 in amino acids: CASSLGRGGYSNQPQHF. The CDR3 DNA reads TGTGCCAGCAGTTTAGGCAGGGGGGGATATAGCAATCAGCCCCAGCATTTT.